This T cell receptor (beta chain) was found in a study of blood T cell repertoires in COVID-19. Background on the study: Material from acute and convalescent COVID-19 was sourced from the United States, Italy and Spain. PBMCs, B-cell-depleted T cells, or T cells provided the cDNA or gDNA that made up the material.

Per germline, CDR1 LNHNV and CDR2 YYDKDF (reference sequence). V gave up 2 bases and J gave up 1 base, with 9 bases separating them. CDR3 size: 14 residues. This table comes from immunoSEQ multiplex PCR, and its TCRdb copy is limited to in-frame clones, with some not included. The sample includes 95,000 to 150,000 clones, around nine tenths seen only once; the top ten take approximately 1%. Sequencing was done on a sample of peripheral blood. The chain recombines TRBV15 with TRBJ2-7; tentative D call: TRBD1 (5 bases). The receptor was derived from a woman over 75 with acute or convalescent COVID-19. The DNA of the CDR3 is TGTGCCACCAGCAGACAGGGCCAATCCTACGAGCAGTACTTC. Protein sequence: CATSRQGQSYEQYF.